One sample yielded the 7 T cell receptor beta chains listed below, sequenced in a study of cytomegalovirus exposure and HLA in healthy donors. Sequencing was performed with immunoSEQ multiplex PCR; in TCRdb, only in-frame clones are kept and a portion is missing. The sample lists some 330,000 clones, 70% to 90% seen once, with 0.75% to 0.85% in the top ten. Sequencing was carried out using PBMCs. The receptor source for this set is a woman aged 18-29 years in good health and CMV-seronegative.

The J gene is TRBJ2-7, the V gene TRBV18; D is uncertain. The CDR3 loop spans 16 amino acids. Germline V gene lookup returns CDR1 KGHSH and CDR2 LQKENI. Trimming cost V 0 bases and J 5 bases, with 17 bases left between them. CDR3 DNA sequence: TGTGCCAGCTCACCACCTGGGCCCCCACCCCCGCACGAGCAGTACTTC. Protein: CASSPPGPPPPHEQYF.

The rearrangement links TRBV7-6 to TRBJ2-5; D uncertain. The CDR3 has 13 amino acids. Germline V gene lookup returns CDR1 SGHVS and CDR2 FNYEAQ. The V and J ends lost 5 bases and 5 bases respectively, with 12 bases between them. CDR3 amino acids: CASSHSWSETQYF. The CDR3 nucleotides are TGTGCCAGCAGCCACTCGTGGTCGGAGACCCAGTACTTC.

The gene calls are TRBV28 and TRBJ2-2, with D hard to call. V shed 4 bases and J shed 9 bases, with 6 bases lying between them. Germline V CDR1 and CDR2: MDHEN, SYDVKM. This CDR3 has 11 amino acids. The CDR3 region is CASSSHWELFF. The CDR3 bases are TGTGCCAGCAGTTCCCATTGGGAGCTGTTTTTT.

This clone was observed a single time. V is TRBV28 and J is TRBJ2-7; 12 positions match TRBD2. Germline CDR1 MDHEN, CDR2 SYDVKM. The V segment lost 5 bases and the J segment 2 bases; nucleotides outside the gene matches: 4. The CDR3 has 15 amino acids. The CDR3 loop reads CASSLAGGLTYEQYF. CDR3 coding DNA: TGTGCCAGCAGTCTAGCGGGAGGGCTTACCTACGAGCAGTACTTC.

The chain has TRBV7-2 and TRBJ1-4, with D possibly matching TRBD1 (5 bases). The V and J ends lost 3 bases and 8 bases respectively, with 13 bases between them. Germline V gene data show CDR1 as SGHTA and CDR2 as FQGNSA. This CDR3 is 14 amino acids long. CDR3 sequence (DNA): TGTGCCAGCAGCTTGATGGGGCCCAGGGAAAAACTGTTTTTT. This translates into CASSLMGPREKLFF.

The rearrangement joins TRBV20-1 to TRBJ1-1; D not resolved. CDR1 and CDR2 (germline): DFQATT, SNEGSKA (reference sequence). The germline V and J ends were trimmed by 3 bases and 8 bases, with 7 bases remaining between them. The CDR3 contains 10 residues. The CDR3 here is CSARPGEAFF. The CDR3, as DNA: TGCAGTGCTAGGCCGGGGGAAGCTTTCTTT.

The V and J genes are TRBV25-1 and TRBJ1-2, with TRBD1 matching 7 bases. This CDR3 is built from 14 residues. With 7 bases clipped from V and 4 bases from J, the junction kept 9 bases outside the gene matches. Germline CDR1 and CDR2: MGHDK and SYGVNS. CDR3 sequence: CASNPTGSPYGYTF. In nucleotides, the CDR3 is TGTGCCAGCAATCCGACAGGGAGTCCCTATGGCTACACCTTC.